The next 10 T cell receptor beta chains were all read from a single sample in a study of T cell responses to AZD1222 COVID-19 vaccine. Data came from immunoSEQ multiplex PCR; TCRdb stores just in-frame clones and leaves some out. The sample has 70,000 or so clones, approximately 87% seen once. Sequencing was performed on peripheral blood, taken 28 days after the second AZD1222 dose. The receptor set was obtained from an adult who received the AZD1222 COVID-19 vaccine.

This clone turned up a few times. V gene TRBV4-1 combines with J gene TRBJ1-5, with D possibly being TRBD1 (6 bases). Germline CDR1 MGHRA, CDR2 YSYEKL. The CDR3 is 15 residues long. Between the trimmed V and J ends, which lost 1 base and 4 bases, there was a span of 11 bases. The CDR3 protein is CASSQGGTLNQPQHF. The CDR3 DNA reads TGCGCCAGCAGCCAAGGAGGGACACTTAATCAGCCCCAGCATTTT.

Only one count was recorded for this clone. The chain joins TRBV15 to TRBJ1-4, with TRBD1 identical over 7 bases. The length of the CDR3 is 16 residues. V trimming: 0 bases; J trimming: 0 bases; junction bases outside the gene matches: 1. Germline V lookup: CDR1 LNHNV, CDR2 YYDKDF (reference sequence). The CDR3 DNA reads TGTGCCACCAGCAGAGAAACAGGGGCAACTAATGAAAAACTGTTTTTT. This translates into CATSRETGATNEKLFF.

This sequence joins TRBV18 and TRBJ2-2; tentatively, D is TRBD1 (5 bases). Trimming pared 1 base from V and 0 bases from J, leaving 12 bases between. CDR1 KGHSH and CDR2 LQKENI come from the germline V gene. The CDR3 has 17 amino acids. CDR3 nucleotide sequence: TGTGCCAGCTCACCACTAGGGAAAGGGGCGAACACCGGGGAGCTGTTTTTT. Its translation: CASSPLGKGANTGELFF.

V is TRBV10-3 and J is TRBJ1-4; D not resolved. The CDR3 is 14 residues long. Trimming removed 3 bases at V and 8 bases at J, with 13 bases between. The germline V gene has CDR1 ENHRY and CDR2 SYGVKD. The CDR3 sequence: CAISEKGLGEKLFF. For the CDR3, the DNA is TGTGCCATCAGTGAAAAGGGCCTTGGGGAAAAACTGTTTTTT.

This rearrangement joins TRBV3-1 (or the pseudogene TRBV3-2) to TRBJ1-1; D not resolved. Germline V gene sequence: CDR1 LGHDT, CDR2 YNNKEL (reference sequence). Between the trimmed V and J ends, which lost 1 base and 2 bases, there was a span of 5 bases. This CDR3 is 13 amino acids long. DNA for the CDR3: TGTGCCAGCAGCCAAGGATACAACACTGAAGCTTTCTTT. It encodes CASSQGYNTEAFF.

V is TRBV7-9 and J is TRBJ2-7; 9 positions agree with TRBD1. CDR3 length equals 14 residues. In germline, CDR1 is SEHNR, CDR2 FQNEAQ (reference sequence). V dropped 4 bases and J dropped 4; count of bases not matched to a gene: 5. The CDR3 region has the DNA TGTGCCAGCAGCTCCTGGGACAGGGAGTACGAGCAGTACTTC. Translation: CASSSWDREYEQYF.

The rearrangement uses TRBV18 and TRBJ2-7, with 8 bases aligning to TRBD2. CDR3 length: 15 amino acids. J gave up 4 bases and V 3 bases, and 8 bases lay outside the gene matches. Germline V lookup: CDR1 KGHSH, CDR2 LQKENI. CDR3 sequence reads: CASSPTGGRSYEQYF. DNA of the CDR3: TGTGCCAGCTCACCCACAGGCGGGAGGTCGTACGAGCAGTACTTC.

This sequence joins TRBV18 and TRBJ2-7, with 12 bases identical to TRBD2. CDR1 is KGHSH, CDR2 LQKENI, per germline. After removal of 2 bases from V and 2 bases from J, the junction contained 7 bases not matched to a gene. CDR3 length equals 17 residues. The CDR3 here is CASSPGASGGEAYEQYF. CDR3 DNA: TGTGCCAGCTCACCAGGCGCTAGCGGGGGGGAGGCCTACGAGCAGTACTTC.

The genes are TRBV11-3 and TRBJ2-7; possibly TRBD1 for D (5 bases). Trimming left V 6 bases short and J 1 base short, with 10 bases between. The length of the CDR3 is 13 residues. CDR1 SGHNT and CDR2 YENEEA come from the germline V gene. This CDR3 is CASSKGASYEQYF. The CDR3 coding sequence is TGTGCCAGCAGTAAAGGGGCATCCTACGAGCAGTACTTC. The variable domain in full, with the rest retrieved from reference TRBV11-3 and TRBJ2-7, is EAGVVQSPRYKIIEKKQPVAFWCNPISGHNTLYWYLQNLGQGPELLIRYENEEAVDDSQLPKDRFSAERLKGVDSTLKIQPAELGDSAVYLCASSKGASYEQYFGPGTRLTVT.

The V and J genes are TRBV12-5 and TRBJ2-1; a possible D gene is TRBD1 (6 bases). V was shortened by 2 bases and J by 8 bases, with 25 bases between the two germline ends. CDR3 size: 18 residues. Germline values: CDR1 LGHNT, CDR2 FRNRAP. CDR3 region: CASGLIQGSGIFYDEQFF. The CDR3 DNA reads TGTGCTAGTGGTTTGATACAGGGCTCCGGTATCTTTTACGATGAGCAGTTCTTC. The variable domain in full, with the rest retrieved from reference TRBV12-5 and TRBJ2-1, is DARVTQTPRHKVTEMGQEVTMRCQPILGHNTVFWYRQTMMQGLELLAYFRNRAPLDDSGMPKDRFSAEMPDATLATLKIQPSEPRDSAVYFCASGLIQGSGIFYDEQFFGPGTRLTVL.